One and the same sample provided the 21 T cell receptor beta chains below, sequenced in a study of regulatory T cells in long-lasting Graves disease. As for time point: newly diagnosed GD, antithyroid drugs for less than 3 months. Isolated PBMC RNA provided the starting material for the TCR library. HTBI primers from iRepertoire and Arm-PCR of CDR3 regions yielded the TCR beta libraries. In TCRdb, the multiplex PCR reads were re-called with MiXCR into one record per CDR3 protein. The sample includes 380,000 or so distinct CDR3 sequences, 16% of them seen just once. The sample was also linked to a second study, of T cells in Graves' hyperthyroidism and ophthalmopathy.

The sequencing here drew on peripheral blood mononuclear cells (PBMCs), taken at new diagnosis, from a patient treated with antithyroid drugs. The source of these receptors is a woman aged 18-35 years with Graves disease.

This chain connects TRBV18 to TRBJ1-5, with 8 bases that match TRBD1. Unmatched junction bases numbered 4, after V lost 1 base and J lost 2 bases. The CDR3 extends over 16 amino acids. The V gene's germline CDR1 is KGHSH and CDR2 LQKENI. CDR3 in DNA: TGTGCCAGCTCACCACAGGACAGGGCTGGCAATCAGCCCCAGCATTTT. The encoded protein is CASSPQDRAGNQPQHF.

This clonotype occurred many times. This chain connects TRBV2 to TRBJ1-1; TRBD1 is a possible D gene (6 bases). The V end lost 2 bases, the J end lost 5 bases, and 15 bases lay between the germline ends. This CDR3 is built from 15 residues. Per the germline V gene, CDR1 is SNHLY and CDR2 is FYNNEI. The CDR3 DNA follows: TGTGCCAGCAGTGAAATTAAGGGGGGAGGGACTGAAGCTTTCTTT. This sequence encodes CASSEIKGGGTEAFF.

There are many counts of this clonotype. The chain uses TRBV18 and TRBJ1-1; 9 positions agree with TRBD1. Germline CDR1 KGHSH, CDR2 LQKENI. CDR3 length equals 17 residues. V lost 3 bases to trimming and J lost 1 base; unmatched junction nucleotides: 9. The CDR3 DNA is TGTGCCAGCTCACCTCTCGAAGGGACAGGGAAGAACACTGAAGCTTTCTTT. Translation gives CASSPLEGTGKNTEAFF.

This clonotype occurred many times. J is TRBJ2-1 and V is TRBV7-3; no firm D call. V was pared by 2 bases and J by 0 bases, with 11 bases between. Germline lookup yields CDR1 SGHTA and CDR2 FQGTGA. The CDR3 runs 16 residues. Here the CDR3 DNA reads TGTGCCAGCAGCTTATCACCTTCTAGCTCCTACAATGAGCAGTTCTTC. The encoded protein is CASSLSPSSSYNEQFF.

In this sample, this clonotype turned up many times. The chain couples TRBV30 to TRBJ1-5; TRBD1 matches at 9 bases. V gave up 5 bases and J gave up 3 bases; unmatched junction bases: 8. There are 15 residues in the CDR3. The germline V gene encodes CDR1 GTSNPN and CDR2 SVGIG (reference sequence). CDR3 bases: TGTGCCTGGGGACCCGGGACAGGGATCAATCAGCCCCAGCATTTT. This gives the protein CAWGPGTGINQPQHF. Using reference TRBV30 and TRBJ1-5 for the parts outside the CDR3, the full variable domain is SQTIHQWPATLVQPVGSPLSLECTVEGTSNPNLYWYRQAAGRGLQLLFYSVGIGQISSEVPQNLSASRPQDRQFILSSKKLLLSDSGFYLCAWGPGTGINQPQHFGDGTRLSIL.

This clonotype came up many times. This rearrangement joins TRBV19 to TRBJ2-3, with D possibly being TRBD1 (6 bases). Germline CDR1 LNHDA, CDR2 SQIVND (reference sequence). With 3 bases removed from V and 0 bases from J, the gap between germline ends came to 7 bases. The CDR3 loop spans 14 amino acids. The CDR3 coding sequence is TGTGCCAGTAGTATCGACAGGAGCACAGATACGCAGTATTTT. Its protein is CASSIDRSTDTQYF.

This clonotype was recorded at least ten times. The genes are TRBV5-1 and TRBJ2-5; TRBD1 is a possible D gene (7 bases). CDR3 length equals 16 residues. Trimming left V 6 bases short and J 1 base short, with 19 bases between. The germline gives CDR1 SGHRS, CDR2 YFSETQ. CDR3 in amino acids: CASTPSAGGTQETQYF. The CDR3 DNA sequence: TGCGCCAGCACCCCCTCGGCAGGGGGGACCCAAGAGACCCAGTACTTC.

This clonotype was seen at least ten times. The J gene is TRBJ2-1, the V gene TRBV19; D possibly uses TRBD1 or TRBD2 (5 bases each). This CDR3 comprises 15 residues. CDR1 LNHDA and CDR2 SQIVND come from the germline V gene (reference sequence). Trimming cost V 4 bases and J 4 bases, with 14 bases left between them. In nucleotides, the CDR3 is TGTGCCAGTAGTACATCCAGAGGGGCATACAATGAGCAGTTCTTC. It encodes CASSTSRGAYNEQFF.

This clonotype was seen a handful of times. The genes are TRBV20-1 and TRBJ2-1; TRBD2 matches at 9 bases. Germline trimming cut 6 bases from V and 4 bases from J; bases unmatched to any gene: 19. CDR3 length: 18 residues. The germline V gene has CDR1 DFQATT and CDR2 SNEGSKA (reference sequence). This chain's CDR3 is CSADGAGGQGEGYNEQFF. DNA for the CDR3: TGCAGTGCCGATGGGGCGGGGGGGCAGGGCGAGGGATACAATGAGCAGTTCTTC.

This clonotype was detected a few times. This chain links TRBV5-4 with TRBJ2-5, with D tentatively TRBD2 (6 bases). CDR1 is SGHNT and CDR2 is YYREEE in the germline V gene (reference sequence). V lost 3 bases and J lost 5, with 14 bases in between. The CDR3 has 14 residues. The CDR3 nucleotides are TGTGCCAGCAGCTCGTCCGGGGGTTCGGAGACCCAGTACTTC. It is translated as CASSSSGGSETQYF. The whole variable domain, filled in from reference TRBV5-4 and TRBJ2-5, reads ETGVTQSPTHLIKTRGQQVTLRCSSQSGHNTVSWYQQALGQGPQFIFQYYREEENGRGNFPPRFSGLQFPNYSSELNVNALELDDSALYLCASSSSGGSETQYFGPGTRLLVL.

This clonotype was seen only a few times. CDR3 residues: CASSIEVGSPLHF. CDR3 in DNA: TGTGCCAGTAGTATAGAGGTCGGCTCACCCCTCCACTTT. The genes are TRBV19 and TRBJ1-6; no definite D call. Germline CDR1 is LNHDA and CDR2 is SQIVND (reference sequence). The V end was cut by 0 bases, the J end by 10 bases, with 7 bases between. The CDR3 is made up of 13 amino acids.

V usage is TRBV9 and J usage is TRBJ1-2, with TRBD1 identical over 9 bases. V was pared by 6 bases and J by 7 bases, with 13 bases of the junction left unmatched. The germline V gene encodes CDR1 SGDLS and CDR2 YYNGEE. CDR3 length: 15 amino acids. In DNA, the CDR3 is TGTGCCAGCAAGGCACCTCGGGACAGGGTCTTTGGCTACACCTTC. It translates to CASKAPRDRVFGYTF.

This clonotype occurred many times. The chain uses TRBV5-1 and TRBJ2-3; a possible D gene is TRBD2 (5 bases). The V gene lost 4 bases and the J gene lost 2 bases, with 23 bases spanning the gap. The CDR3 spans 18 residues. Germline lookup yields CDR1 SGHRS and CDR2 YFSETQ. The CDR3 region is CASSPTSGLRLTTDTQYF. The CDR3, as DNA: TGCGCCAGCAGCCCGACCTCAGGACTGCGACTTACCACAGATACGCAGTATTTT.

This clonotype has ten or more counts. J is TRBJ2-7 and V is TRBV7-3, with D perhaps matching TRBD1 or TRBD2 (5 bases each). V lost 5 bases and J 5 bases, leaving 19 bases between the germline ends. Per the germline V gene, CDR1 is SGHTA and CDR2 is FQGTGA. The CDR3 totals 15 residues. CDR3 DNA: TGTGCCAGCAGCCCATTCGGAAGGGACCTGGACGAGCAGTACTTC. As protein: CASSPFGRDLDEQYF.

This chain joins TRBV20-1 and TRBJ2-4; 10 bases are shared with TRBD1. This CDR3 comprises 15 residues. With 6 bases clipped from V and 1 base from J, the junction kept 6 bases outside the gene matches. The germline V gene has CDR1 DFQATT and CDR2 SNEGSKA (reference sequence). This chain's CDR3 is CSAPDRGPAKNIQYF. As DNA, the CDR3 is TGCAGTGCGCCCGACAGGGGGCCGGCCAAAAACATTCAGTACTTC.

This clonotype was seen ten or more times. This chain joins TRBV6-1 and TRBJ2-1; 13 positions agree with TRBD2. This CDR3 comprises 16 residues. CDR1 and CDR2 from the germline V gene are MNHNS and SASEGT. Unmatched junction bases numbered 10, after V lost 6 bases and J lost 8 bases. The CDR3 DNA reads TGTGCCAGCAGGAGACTAGCGGGAGGTTTAATGGATGAGCAGTTCTTC. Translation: CASRRLAGGLMDEQFF.

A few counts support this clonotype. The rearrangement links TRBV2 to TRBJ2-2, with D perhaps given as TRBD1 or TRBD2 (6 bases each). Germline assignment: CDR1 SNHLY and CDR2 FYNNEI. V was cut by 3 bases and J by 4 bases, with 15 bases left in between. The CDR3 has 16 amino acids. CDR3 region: CASSDLGRGVTGELFF. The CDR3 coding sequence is TGTGCCAGCAGTGATCTTGGAAGGGGGGTCACCGGGGAGCTGTTTTTT.

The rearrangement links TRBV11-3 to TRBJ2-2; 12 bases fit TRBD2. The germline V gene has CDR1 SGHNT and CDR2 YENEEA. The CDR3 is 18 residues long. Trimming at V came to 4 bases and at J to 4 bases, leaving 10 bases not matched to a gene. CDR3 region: CASSSPETSGSATGELFF. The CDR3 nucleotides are TGTGCCAGCAGCTCCCCTGAGACTAGCGGGAGTGCCACCGGGGAGCTGTTTTTT.

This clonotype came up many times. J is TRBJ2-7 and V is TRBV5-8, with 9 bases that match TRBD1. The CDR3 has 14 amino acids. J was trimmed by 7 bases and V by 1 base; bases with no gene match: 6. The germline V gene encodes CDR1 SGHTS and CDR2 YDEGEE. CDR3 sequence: CASSLRQGVGEQYF. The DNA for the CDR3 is TGTGCCAGCAGCTTGCGACAGGGGGTGGGGGAGCAGTACTTC. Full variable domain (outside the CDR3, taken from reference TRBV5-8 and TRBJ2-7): EAGVTQSPTHLIKTRGQQATLRCSPISGHTSVYWYQQALGLGLQFLLWYDEGEERNRGNFPPRFSGRQFPNYSSELNVNALELEDSALYLCASSLRQGVGEQYFGPGTRLTVT.

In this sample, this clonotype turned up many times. CDR3 nucleotide sequence: TGTGCCACCAGCCGAAGATCCTGGGTGTCAGGGGAGGGCTACACCTTC. This gives the protein CATSRRSWVSGEGYTF. The chain combines TRBV15 with TRBJ1-2; D is perhaps TRBD1 (6 bases). From germline, CDR1 is LNHNV and CDR2 YYDKDF (reference sequence). This CDR3 has 16 amino acids. The V end was cut by 5 bases, the J end by 8 bases, with 24 bases between.

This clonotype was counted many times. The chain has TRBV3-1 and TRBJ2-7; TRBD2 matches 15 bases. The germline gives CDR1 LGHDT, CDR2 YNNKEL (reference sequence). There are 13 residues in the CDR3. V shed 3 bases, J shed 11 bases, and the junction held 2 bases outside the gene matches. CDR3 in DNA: TGTGCCAGCAGCCAGGGACTAGCGGGGGGAGAGTACTTC. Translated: CASSQGLAGGEYF.